Many counts were recorded for the clone carrying this T cell receptor (beta chain). What it binds is unknown. TCRdb's table, derived via immunoSEQ multiplex PCR, lists solely in-frame clones and lacks some. The table lists about 250,000 clones, 70% to 90% of them singletons, with 2.5% to 3.5% in the top ten. The entry originates in a study of Ad26.COV2.S vaccination and SARS-CoV-2 variants. As to treatment: approximately 18 received Ad26.COV2.S at low or high dose, single or two shots; a few received placebo; per-sample allocation not given. On day 63 after the first injection, vaccine and placebo recipients gave samples. This CDR3 spans 15 amino acids. Germline V gene data show CDR1 as SGHNT and CDR2 as YYREEE (reference sequence). The trim removed 3 bases at V and 3 bases at J, leaving 7 bases unmatched. General study findings and limits: Vaccine and placebo recipients had similar non-spike TCR breadth. Spike-specific TCR breadth was greater in vaccine than placebo recipients.

This sample comprised peripheral blood, obtained in a trial of Ad26.COV2.S vaccine versus placebo. This receptor was obtained from a person aged 18-60 years who received the Ad26.COV2.S COVID-19 vaccine or a placebo. The chain has TRBV5-4 and TRBJ2-7, with 9 nucleotides matching TRBD1. In nucleotides, the CDR3 is TGTGCCAGCAGCTCCAGGGGACAGGGCAACTACGAGCAGTACTTC. It is translated as CASSSRGQGNYEQYF.